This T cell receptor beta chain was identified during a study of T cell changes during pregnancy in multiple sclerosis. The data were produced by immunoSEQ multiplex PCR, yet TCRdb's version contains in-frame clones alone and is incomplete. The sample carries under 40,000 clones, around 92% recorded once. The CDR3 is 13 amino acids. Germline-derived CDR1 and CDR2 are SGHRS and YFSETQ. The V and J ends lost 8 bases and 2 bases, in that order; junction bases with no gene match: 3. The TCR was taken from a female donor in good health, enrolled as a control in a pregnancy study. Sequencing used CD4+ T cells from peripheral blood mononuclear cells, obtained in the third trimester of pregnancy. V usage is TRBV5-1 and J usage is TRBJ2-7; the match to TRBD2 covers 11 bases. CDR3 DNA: TGCGCCAGTCGACTAGCGGGGCCCTACGAGCAGTACTTC. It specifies CASRLAGPYEQYF.